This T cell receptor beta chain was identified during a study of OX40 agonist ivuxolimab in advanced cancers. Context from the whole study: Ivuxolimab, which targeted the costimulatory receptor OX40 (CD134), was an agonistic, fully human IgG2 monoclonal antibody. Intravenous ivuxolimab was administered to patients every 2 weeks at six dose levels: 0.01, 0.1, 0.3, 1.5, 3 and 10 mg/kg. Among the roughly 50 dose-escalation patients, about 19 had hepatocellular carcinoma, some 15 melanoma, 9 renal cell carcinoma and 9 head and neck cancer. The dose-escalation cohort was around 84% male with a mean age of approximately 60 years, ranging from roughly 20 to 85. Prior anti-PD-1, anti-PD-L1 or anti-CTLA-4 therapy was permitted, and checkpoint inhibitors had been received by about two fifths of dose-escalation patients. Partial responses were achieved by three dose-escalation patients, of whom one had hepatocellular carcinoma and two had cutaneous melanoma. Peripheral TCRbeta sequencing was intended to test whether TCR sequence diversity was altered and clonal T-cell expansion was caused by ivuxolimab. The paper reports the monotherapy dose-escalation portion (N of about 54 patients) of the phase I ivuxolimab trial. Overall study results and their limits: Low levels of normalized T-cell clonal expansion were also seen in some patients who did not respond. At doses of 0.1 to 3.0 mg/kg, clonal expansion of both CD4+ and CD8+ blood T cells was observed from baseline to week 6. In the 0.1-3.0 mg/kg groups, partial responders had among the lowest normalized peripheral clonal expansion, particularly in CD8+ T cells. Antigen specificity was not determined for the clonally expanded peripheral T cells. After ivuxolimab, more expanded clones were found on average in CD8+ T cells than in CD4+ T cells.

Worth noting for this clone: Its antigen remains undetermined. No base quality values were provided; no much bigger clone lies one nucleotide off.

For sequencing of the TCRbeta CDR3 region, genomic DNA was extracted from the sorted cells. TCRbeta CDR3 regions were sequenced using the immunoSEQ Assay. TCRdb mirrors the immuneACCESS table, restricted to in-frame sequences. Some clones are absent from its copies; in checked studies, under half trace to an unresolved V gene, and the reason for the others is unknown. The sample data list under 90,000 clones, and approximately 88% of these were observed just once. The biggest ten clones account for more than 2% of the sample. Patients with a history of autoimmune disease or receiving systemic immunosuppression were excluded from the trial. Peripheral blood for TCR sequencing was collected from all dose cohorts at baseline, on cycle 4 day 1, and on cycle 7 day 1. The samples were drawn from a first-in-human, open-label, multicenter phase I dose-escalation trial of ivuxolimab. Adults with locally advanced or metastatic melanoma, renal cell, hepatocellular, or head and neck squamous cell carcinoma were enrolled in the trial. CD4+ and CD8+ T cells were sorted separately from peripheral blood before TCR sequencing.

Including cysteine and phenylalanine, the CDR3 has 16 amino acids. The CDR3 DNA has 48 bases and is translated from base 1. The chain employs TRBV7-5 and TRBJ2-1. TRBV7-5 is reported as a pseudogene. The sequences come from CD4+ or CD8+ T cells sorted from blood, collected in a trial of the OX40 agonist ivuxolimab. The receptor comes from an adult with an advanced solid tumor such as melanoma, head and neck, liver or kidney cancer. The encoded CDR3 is CARSLLHKPAHNEQFF. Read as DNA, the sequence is TGTGCCAGAAGCTTACTACATAAACCGGCGCACAATGAGCAGTTCTTC.